This T cell receptor beta chain was identified during a study of long-term antiretroviral therapy in people with HIV. At survey level, the immunoSEQ assay was run in its v3.0 version. The assay was immunoSEQ multiplex PCR, and TCRdb's table has in-frame clones only and misses some. The table records 23,000 or so clones, roughly 84% of them present only once. This clone was recorded once. Its matching antigen is unknown. Study conclusions and caveats: Controls had broader CDR3 length ranges than HIV repertoires did.

Looked up from germline, CDR1 is SEHNR and CDR2 is FQNEAQ (reference sequence). The V end was cut by 5 bases, the J end by 4 bases, with 17 bases between. The CDR3 covers 15 residues. The TCR comes from a man under 40 with HIV. The starting material was unsorted PBMCs, obtained 4.2 to 4.5 years after starting antiretroviral therapy. The chain carries TRBV7-9 and TRBJ1-1; weak D call: TRBD1 (6 bases). This CDR3 is CASSPLQGWVTEAFF. In nucleotides, the CDR3 is TGTGCCAGCAGCCCATTACAGGGTTGGGTCACTGAAGCTTTCTTT.